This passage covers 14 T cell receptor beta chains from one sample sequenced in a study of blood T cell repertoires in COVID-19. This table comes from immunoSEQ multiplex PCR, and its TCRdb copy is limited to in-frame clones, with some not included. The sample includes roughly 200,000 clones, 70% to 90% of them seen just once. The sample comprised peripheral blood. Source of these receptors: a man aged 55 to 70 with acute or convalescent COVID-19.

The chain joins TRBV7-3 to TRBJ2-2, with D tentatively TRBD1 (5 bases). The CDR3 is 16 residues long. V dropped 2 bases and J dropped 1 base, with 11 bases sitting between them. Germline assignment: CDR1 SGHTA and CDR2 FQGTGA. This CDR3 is CASSLEWTQNTGELFF. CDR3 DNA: TGTGCCAGCAGCTTAGAGTGGACACAGAACACCGGGGAGCTGTTTTTT.

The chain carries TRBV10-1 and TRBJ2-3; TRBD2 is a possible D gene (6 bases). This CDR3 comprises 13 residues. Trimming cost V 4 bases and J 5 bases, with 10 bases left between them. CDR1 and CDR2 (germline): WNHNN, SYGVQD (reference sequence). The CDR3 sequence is CASSGRGLDTQYF. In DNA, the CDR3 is TGCGCCAGCAGTGGCCGGGGACTAGATACGCAGTATTTT.

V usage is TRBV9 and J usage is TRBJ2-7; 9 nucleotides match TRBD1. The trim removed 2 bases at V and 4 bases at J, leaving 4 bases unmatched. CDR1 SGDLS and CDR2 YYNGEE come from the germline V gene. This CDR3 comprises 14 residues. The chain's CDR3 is CASSVGTGRYEQYF. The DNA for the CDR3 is TGTGCCAGCAGCGTTGGGACAGGGAGGTACGAGCAGTACTTC.

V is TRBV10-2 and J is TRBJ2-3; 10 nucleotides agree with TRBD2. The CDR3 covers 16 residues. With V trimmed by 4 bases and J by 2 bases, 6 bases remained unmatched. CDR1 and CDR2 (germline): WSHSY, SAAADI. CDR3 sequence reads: CASSGPTSGPTDTQYF. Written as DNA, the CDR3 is TGCGCCAGCAGTGGGCCGACTAGCGGGCCCACAGATACGCAGTATTTT.

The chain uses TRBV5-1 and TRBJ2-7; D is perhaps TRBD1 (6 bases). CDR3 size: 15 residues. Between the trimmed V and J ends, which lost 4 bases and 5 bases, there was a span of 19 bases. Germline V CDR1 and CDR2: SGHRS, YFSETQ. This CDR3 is CASSPGSTAGDEQYF. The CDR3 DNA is TGCGCCAGCAGCCCCGGTTCGACGGCAGGGGACGAGCAGTACTTC.

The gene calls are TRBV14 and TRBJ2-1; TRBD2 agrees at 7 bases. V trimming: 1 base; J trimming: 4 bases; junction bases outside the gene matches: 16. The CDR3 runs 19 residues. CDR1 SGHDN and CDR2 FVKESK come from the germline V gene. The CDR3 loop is CASSQGFGGTSSQYNEQFF. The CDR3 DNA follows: TGTGCCAGCAGCCAAGGTTTCGGGGGGACCAGTAGTCAGTACAATGAGCAGTTCTTC.

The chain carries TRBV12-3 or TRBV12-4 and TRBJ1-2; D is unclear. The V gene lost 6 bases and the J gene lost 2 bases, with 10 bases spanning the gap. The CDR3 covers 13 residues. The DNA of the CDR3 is TGTGCCAGCAGGGGAGACGGGAACTATGGCTACACCTTC. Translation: CASRGDGNYGYTF.

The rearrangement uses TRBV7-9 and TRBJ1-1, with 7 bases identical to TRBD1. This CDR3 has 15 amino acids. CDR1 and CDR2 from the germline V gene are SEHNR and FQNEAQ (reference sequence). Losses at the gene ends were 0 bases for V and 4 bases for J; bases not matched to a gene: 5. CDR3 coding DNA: TGTGCCAGCAGCTTAGCCCGACAGGGCCCCACTGAAGCTTTCTTT. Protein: CASSLARQGPTEAFF.

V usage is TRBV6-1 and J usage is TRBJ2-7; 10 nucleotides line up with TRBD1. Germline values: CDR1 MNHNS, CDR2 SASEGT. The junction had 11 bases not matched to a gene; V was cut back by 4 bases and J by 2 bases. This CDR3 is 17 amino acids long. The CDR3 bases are TGTGCCAGCAGTGGAAGGAGATCCGGGACAGGGGCCTACGAGCAGTACTTC. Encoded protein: CASSGRRSGTGAYEQYF.

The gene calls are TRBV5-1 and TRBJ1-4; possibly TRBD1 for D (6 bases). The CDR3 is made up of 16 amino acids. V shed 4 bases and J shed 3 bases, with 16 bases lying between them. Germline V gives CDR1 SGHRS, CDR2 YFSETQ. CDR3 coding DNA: TGCGCCAGCAGCCGCACAGGGCTTGGTGCTAATGAAAAACTGTTTTTT. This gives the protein CASSRTGLGANEKLFF.

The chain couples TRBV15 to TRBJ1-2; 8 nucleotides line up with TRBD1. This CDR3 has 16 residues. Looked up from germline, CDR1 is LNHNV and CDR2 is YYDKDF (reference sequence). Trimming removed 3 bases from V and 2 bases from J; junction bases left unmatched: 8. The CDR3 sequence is CATSRRTGRSNYGYTF. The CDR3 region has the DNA TGTGCCACCAGCAGGCGGACAGGGAGGTCGAACTATGGCTACACCTTC.

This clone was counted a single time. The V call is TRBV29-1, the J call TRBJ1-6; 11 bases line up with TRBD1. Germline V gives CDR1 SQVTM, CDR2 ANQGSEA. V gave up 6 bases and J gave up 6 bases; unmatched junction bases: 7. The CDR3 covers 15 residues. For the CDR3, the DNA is TGCAGCGTGCGGACAGGGGGCGGCCGTAATTCACCCCTCCACTTT. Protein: CSVRTGGGRNSPLHF.

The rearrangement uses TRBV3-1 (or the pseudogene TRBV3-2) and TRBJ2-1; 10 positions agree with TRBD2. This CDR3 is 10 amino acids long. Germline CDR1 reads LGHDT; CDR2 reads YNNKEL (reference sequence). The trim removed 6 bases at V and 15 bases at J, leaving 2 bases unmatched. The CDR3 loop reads CASRSGGAFF. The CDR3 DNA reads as TGTGCCAGCAGGAGCGGGGGGGCGTTCTTC.

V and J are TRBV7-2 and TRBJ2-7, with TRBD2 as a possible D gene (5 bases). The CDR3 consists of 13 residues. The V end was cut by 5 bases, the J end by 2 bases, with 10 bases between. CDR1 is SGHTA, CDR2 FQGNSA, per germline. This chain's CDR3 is CASSPLGTYEQYF. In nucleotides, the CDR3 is TGTGCCAGCAGCCCGCTCGGGACCTACGAGCAGTACTTC.